The rows below give T cell receptor beta chains drawn from one sample of a study of long-term antiretroviral therapy in people with HIV. Produced via immunoSEQ multiplex PCR; TCRdb's table is partial and in-frame only. The sample holds some 15,000 clones, around three quarters seen once. The input for sequencing was unsorted PBMCs, taken 3.1 years after starting antiretroviral therapy. The receptors here all came from a man aged 40-49 years with HIV. Both conserved end residues are part of each CDR3. A D gene is named only where the DNA matches it firmly. Clone size is not always given. Where it is, it says once, few, many or a class for expanded clones.

j_call: TRBJ2-7; v_call: TRBV19; d_call: NA; clone_size: NA; cdr3_nt: TGTGCCAGTTCCTCTGGAGGGGGGGGTCTCTACGAGCAGTACTTC; cdr3_aa: CASSSGGGGLYEQYF
j_call: TRBJ2-5; v_call: TRBV18; d_call: NA; clone_size: NA; cdr3_nt: TGTGCCAGCTCACGAGGGGGACCCGAGACCCAGTACTTC; cdr3_aa: CASSRGGPETQYF
j_call: TRBJ2-1; v_call: TRBV18; d_call: TRBD2; clone_size: NA; cdr3_nt: TGTGCCAGCTCACCGATGACTAGCGGGGGGGCCGGGGGCGATGAGCAGTTCTTC; cdr3_aa: CASSPMTSGGAGGDEQFF
j_call: TRBJ1-1; v_call: TRBV6-6; d_call: NA; clone_size: few; cdr3_nt: TGTGCCAGCAGTTACTCGGAGACAGGTGAAGCTTTCTTT; cdr3_aa: CASSYSETGEAFF
j_call: TRBJ2-3; v_call: TRBV5-1; d_call: NA; clone_size: NA; cdr3_nt: TGCGCCAGCTCCGATGGGTCTAGCACAGATACGCAGTATTTT; cdr3_aa: CASSDGSSTDTQYF
j_call: TRBJ1-2; v_call: TRBV7-8; d_call: NA; clone_size: NA; cdr3_nt: TGTGCCAGCAGCCCAAGGACCGGGAACTATGGCTACACCTTC; cdr3_aa: CASSPRTGNYGYTF
j_call: TRBJ1-6; v_call: TRBV10-3; d_call: NA; clone_size: few; cdr3_nt: TGTGCCATCAGTGGCTCTCAGGCGGGGTCACCCCTCCACTTT; cdr3_aa: CAISGSQAGSPLHF
j_call: TRBJ2-5; v_call: TRBV11-3; d_call: TRBD2; clone_size: NA; cdr3_nt: TGTGCCAGCAGCCAGACTAGCGGGGAGTCGGAGACCCAGTACTTC; cdr3_aa: CASSQTSGESETQYF
j_call: TRBJ1-1; v_call: TRBV29-1; d_call: NA; clone_size: NA; cdr3_nt: TGCAGCGTTGGGCCCGTGCTGGGGGGGACTGAAGCTTTCTTT; cdr3_aa: CSVGPVLGGTEAFF
j_call: TRBJ2-1; v_call: TRBV4-1; d_call: TRBD1; clone_size: NA; cdr3_nt: TGCGCCAGCAGCCAAGCCACAGGGGAGTCCTACAATGAGCAGTTCTTC; cdr3_aa: CASSQATGESYNEQFF
j_call: TRBJ2-1; v_call: TRBV10-3; d_call: TRBD2; clone_size: NA; cdr3_nt: TGTGCCACCCAGACTAGCGGGGGCCTTAGCTCCTACAATGAGCAGTTCTTC; cdr3_aa: CATQTSGGLSSYNEQFF
j_call: TRBJ2-7; v_call: TRBV6-6; d_call: NA; clone_size: NA; cdr3_nt: TGTGCCAGCAGTTACCCGGGGCAGGCCTACGAGCAGTACTTC; cdr3_aa: CASSYPGQAYEQYF
j_call: TRBJ1-6; v_call: TRBV10-3; d_call: TRBD1; clone_size: few; cdr3_nt: TGTGCCATCAGTGAGAGGTTGACAGGGGCAAATTCACCCCTCCACTTT; cdr3_aa: CAISERLTGANSPLHF
j_call: TRBJ1-2; v_call: TRBV29-1; d_call: NA; clone_size: NA; cdr3_nt: TGCAGCGTTGTTGACCAGGAAGACTATGGCTACACCTTC; cdr3_aa: CSVVDQEDYGYTF
j_call: TRBJ1-2; v_call: TRBV27; d_call: NA; clone_size: few; cdr3_nt: TGTGCCAGCACCTCTGGCCACAATGGCTACACCTTC; cdr3_aa: CASTSGHNGYTF